The source of this T cell receptor (beta chain) is a study of OX40 agonist ivuxolimab in advanced cancers. On the study more broadly: Aged roughly 23 to 90 with a mean of 60 years, they were around 79% male.

There are 14 residues in the CDR3. Germline V gene data show CDR1 as MNHEY and CDR2 as SVGAGI. Trimming left V 0 bases short and J 4 bases short, with 7 bases between. Study results and limitations: The mean number of expanded clones was higher in CD8+ T cells than in CD4+. Determination of antigen specificity was not performed for the expanded peripheral T cells.

Using immunoSEQ multiplex PCR, the repertoire was profiled, and TCRdb retains in-frame clones only, with some absent. This table holds roughly 80,000 clones, around 80% found once. For this clone: Its specificity is unknown.

With autoimmune disease history or systemic immunosuppression, patients were excluded. The clonotype comes from an adult with an advanced solid tumor such as melanoma, head and neck, liver or kidney cancer. Sequenced here: CD4+ or CD8+ T cells sorted from blood, sampled in a trial of the OX40 agonist ivuxolimab. This chain uses TRBV6-5 with TRBJ1-3, with D possibly TRBD1 on 5 matching bases. The CDR3 loop is CASSYSRDGNTIYF. The DNA for the CDR3 is TGTGCCAGCAGTTACTCGCGGGACGGAAACACCATATATTTT.